Each of the 3 T cell receptor beta chains below was sequenced from the same sample in a study of shared clonotypes between healthy human individuals. The naive CD8 population came from CD45RO-negative cells selected for CCR7, without terminally differentiated effector memory CD45RA+ cells. Data came from immunoSEQ multiplex PCR; TCRdb stores just in-frame clones and leaves some out. The sample has about 1.9 million clones, just over 90% seen once; the top ten hold about 1.7%. Specimen: naive CD8+ T cells from PBMCs. The receptors were gathered from a man aged 18 to 29 in good health. Some clones in this sample may be carry-over from other donors' samples.

This chain uses TRBV7-9 with TRBJ2-5; either TRBD1 or TRBD2 may fit D (5 bases each). The CDR3 runs 15 residues. V was trimmed by 3 bases and J by 2 bases, leaving 13 bases between them. In germline, CDR1 is SEHNR, CDR2 FQNEAQ (reference sequence). CDR3 nucleotides: TGTGCCAGCAGCTTGGAACCGGGACCACAAGAGACCCAGTACTTC. It translates to CASSLEPGPQETQYF.

The chain carries TRBV9 and TRBJ1-1; no definite D call. Germline CDR1 SGDLS, CDR2 YYNGEE. Trimming stripped 0 bases from V and 0 bases from J, with 9 bases between. This CDR3 is built from 15 residues. The CDR3 loop is CASSVVSSVNTEAFF. CDR3 nucleotide sequence: TGTGCCAGCAGCGTAGTGTCTTCGGTGAACACTGAAGCTTTCTTT.

The chain couples TRBV19 to TRBJ1-5, with 7 bases lining up with TRBD1. J was trimmed by 3 bases and V by 5 bases; bases with no gene match: 7. CDR1 is LNHDA, CDR2 SQIVND, per germline (reference sequence). This CDR3 comprises 15 residues. Here the CDR3 reads CASSSGDRVNQPQHF. In nucleotides, the CDR3 is TGTGCCAGTAGTTCTGGCGACAGGGTCAATCAGCCCCAGCATTTT.